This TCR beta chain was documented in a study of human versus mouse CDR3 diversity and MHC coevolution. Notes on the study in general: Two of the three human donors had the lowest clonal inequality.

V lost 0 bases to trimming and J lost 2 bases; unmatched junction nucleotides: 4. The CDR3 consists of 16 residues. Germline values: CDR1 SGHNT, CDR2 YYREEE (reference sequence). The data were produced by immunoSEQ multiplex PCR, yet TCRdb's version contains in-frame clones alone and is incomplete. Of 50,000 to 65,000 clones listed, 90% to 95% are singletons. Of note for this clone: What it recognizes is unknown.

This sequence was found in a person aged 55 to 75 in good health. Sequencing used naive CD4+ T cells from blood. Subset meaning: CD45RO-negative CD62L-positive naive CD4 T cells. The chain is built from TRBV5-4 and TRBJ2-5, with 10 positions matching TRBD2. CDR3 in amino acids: CASSLAQRGGQETQYF. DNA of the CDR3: TGTGCCAGCAGCTTGGCCCAGCGGGGGGGACAAGAGACCCAGTACTTC.